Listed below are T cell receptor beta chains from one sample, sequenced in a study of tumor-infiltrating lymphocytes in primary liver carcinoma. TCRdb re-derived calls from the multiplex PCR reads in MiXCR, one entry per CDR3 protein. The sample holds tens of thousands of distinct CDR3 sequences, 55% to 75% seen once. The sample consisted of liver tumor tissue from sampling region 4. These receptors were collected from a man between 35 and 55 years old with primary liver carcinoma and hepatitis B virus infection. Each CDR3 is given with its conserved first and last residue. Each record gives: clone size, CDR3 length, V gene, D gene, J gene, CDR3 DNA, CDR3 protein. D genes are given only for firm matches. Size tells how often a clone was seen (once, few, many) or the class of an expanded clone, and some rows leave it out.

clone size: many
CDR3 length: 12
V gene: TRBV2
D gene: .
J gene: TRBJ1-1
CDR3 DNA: TGTGCCAGCAGTGACGGGGGGACGGGAGCTTTCTTT
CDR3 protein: CASSDGGTGAFF

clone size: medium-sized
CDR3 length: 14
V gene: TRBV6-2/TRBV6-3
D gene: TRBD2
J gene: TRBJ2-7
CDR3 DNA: TGTGCCAGCAGTTACTCGCGGGAGTCCTACGAGCAGTACTTC
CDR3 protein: CASSYSRESYEQYF

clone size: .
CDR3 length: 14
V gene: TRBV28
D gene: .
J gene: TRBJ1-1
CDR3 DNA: TGTGCCAGCAGTAGTGGGACGGTGAACACTGAAGCTTTCTTT
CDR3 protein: CASSSGTVNTEAFF

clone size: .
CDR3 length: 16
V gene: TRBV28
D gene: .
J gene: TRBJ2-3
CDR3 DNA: TGTGCCAGCAGTTGGGCTGGGGACGGGGGCACAGATACGCAGTATTTT
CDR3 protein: CASSWAGDGGTDTQYF

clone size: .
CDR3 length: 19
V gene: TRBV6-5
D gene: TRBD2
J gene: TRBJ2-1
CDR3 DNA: TGTGCCAGCAGTCCCGGCACTAGTGGGAGGGCCGGCGCCTACAATGTGCAGTTCTTC
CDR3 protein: CASSPGTSGRAGAYNVQFF

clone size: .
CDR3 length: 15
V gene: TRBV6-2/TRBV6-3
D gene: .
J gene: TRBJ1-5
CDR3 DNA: TGTGCCAACAGTTACCAGGGTGGGGGCAATCAGCCTCAGCATTTT
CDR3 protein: CANSYQGGGNQPQHF

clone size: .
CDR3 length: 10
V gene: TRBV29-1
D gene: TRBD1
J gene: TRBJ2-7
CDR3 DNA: TGCAGCTTCCAGGACAGGGAACAGTACTTC
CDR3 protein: CSFQDREQYF

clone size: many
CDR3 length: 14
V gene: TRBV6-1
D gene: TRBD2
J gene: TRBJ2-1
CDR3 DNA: TGTGCCAGCTCACTAGCGGGAGCGATCAATGAGCAGTTCTTC
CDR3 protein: CASSLAGAINEQFF

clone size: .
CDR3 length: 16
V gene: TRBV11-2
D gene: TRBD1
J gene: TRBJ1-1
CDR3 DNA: TGTGCCAGCAGTCCTACGATTCTGGGACAGGGCACTGAAGCTTTCTTT
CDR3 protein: CASSPTILGQGTEAFF

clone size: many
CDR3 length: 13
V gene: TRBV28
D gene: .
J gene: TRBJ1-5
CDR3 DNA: TGTGCCAGCAGTTTTGGAGTAAATCAGCCCCAGCATTTT
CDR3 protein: CASSFGVNQPQHF

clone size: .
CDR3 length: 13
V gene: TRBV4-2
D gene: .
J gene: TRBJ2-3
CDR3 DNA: TGTGCCAGCAGCCAAGAGGATGCTGATACGCAGTATTTT
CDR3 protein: CASSQEDADTQYF

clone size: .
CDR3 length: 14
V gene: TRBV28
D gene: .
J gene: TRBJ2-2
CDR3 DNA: TGTGCCAACAGTCCCCGAGAAGTTACCGGGGAGCTGTTTTTT
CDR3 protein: CANSPREVTGELFF

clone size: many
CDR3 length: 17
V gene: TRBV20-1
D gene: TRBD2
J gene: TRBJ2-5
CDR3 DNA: TGCAGTGCTAGAGAGGTAGCGGGTCTTTCCTTTATGGAGACCCAGTACTTC
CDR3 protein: CSAREVAGLSFMETQYF

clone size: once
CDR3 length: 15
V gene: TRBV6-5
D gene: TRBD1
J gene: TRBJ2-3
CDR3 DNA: TGTGACGGCAGTTACTCGACAGGGGGCGCAGATACGCAGTATTTT
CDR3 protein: CDGSYSTGGADTQYF

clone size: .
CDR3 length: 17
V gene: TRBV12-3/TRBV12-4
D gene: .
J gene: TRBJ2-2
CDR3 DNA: TGTGCCAGCAGTTTAAGTATCCGGGCAGCAAGCACCGGGGAGCTGTTTTTT
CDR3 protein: CASSLSIRAASTGELFF

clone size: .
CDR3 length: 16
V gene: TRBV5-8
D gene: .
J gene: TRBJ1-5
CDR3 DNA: TGTGCCAGCAACTCGAAGGGGATCAGCCTCAATCAGCCCCAACATTTT
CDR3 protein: CASNSKGISLNQPQHF

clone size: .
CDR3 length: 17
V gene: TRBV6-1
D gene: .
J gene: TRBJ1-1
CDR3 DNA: TGTGCCAGCAGATCCGGGACATGGGGAACTTATTGGTCTGAAGCTTTCTTT
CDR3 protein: CASRSGTWGTYWSEAFF

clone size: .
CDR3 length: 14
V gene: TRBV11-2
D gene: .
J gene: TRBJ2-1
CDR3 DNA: TGTGCCAGCAGCTTAGTCACGGGTTACAGTGAGCAGTTCTTC
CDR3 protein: CASSLVTGYSEQFF

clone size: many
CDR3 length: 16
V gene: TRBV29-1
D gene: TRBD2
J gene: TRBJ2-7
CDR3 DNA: TGCAGCGTTGAAGATCAGGGGACTAGCGGGAGCTACGAGCAGTACTTC
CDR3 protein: CSVEDQGTSGSYEQYF

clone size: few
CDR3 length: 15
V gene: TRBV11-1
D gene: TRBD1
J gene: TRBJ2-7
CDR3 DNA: TGTGCCAGCAGCCTTGGACAGGGAATAATTGGCGAGCATCACTTC
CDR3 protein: CASSLGQGIIGEHHF

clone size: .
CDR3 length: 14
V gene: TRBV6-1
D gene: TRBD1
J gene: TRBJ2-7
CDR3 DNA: TGTGCTAGCAGCCCCGGGACAGGGCATTACAAGCAGTACTTC
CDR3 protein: CASSPGTGHYKQYF

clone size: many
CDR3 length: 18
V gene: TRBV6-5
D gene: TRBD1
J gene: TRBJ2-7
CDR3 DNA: TGTGCCAGCAGTTACTCTCGGACAGGGGCCCCCGCCTCCTACGAGCAGTACTTC
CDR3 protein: CASSYSRTGAPASYEQYF

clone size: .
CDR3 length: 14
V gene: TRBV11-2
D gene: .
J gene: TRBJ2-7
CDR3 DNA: TGTGCCAGCTTCTTAACTGACACTGCTTACGAGCAGTACTTC
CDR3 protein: CASFLTDTAYEQYF

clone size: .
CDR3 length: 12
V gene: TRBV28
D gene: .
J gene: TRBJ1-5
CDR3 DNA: TGTGCCAACGGTTCCTCCGGGACCCTCCAGCATTTT
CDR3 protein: CANGSSGTLQHF

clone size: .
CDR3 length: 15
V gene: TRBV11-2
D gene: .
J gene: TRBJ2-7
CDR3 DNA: TGTTTCAGCAGCATCGGCGGGACTCTACCCTACGAGCAGTACTTC
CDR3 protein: CFSSIGGTLPYEQYF

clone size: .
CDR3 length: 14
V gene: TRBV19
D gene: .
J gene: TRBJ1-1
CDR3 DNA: TGTGCCTGTACCCAAGGACAGCTGAACACTGAAGCTTTCTTT
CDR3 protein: CACTQGQLNTEAFF

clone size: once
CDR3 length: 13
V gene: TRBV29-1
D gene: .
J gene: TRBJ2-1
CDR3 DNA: TGCAGCGCTGAAAGGACAGTAGTAAATGAGCAGTTCTTC
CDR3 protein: CSAERTVVNEQFF

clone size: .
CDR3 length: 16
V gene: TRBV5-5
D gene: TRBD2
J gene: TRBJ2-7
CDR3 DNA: TGTGTCAGCAGCCTGGGGCTAGCGGGAGGCGACTACGAGCAGTACTTC
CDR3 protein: CVSSLGLAGGDYEQYF

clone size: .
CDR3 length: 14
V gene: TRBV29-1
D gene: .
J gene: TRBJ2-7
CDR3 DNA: TGTAGCATTGATGGGCGTGGAGATCGGGACGAGCAGTACTTC
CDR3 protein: CSIDGRGDRDEQYF

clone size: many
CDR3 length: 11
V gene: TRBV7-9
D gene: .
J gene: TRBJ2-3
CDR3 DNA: TGTGCCAGCAGCCCCCCCGATACGCAGTATTTT
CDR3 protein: CASSPPDTQYF

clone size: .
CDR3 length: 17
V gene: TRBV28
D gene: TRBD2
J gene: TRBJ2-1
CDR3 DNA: TGTGCCAGCAGGGGGGTGAGGATGGCGGGAGGCGACAATGAGCAGTTCTTC
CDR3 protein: CASRGVRMAGGDNEQFF

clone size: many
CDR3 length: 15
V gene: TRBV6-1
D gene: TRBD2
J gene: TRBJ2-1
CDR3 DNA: TGTGCCAGCAGTGAGGGACTAGCTTCCTACAATGAGCAGTCCTTC
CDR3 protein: CASSEGLASYNEQSF

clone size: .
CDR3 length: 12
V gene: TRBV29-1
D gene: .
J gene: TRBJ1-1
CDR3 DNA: TGCAGCGTTACTGGGGACGGCACTGAGGCTTTCTTT
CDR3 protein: CSVTGDGTEAFF

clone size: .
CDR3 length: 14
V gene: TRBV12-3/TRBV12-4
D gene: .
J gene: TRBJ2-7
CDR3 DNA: TGTGCCAGCAGTCCTCGCAGGTCATCCTACGAGCAGTACTTC
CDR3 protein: CASSPRRSSYEQYF

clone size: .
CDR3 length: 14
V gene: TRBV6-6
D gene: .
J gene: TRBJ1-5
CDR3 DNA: TGTGCAACCAGCTCCTCGGGGGGGGGTCAGCCCCAGCATTTT
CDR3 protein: CATSSSGGGQPQHF

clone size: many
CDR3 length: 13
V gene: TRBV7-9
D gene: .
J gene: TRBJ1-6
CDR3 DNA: TGTGCCAGCAGCTTACCCGGGGAGTCACCCCTCCACTTT
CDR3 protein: CASSLPGESPLHF

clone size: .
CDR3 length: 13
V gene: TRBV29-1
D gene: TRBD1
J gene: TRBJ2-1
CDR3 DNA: TGCAGCCTTGGGACAGGGGGCTACAATGAGCAGCTCTTC
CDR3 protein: CSLGTGGYNEQLF

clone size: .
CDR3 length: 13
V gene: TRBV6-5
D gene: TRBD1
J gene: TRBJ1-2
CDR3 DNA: TGTGCCAGCATCAGGGGGTCGGACTATGGCTACACCTTC
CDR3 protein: CASIRGSDYGYTF

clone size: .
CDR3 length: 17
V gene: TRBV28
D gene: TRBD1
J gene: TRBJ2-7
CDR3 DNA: TGTGCCAGCAGCCTACTCGGGACAGGGCTGGGTACCTACGAGCAGTACTTC
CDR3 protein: CASSLLGTGLGTYEQYF

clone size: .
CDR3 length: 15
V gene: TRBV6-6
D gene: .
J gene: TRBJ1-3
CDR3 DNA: TGTGCCGGCAGTTGGAGCGGGGCAGCTGGAAACACCACATATTTT
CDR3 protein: CAGSWSGAAGNTTYF

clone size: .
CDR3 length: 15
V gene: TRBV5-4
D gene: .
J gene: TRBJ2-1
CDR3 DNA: TGTGTCAGCAGCTTGGGGGGGCCAACGGGCAATGAGCAATTCTTC
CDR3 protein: CVSSLGGPTGNEQFF

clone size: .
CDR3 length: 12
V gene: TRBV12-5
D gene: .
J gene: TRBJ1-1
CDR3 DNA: TGTGATAGTGGTCCTGGTGGACACGAAGTTTTCTTT
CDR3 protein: CDSGPGGHEVFF

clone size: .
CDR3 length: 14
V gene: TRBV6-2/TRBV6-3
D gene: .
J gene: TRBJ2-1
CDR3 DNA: TGTGCCAGGACCAGGGGCCCTCTTTACAATGAGGAGTTCTTC
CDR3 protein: CARTRGPLYNEEFF

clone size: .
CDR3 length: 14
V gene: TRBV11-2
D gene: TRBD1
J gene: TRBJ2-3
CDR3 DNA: TGTGCCTGCAGCTTTCGGGACAGCACAGATACTCAGTACTTT
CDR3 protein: CACSFRDSTDTQYF

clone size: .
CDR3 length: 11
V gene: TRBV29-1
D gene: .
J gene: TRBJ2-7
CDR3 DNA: .
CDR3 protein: CRVGQGSEQYF

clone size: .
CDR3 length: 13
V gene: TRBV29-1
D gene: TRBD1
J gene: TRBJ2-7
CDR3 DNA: TGCAGCGTCAACAGGGGTAGACGGAACGAGCAGTATTTC
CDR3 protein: CSVNRGRRNEQYF

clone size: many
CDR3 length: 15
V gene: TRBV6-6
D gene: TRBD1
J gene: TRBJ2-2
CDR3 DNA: TGTGCCAGCAGCGACAGGGCTAAAGACACCGGGGAGCTGTTTTTT
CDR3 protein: CASSDRAKDTGELFF

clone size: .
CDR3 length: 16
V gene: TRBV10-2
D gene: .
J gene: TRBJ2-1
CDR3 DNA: TGCGCCAACAGTCTGACTACCGGGTGCTCCTACAATGAACAGTTCTTC
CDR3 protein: CANSLTTGCSYNEQFF

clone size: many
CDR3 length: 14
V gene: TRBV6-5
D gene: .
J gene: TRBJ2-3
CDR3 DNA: TGTGCCAGCAGTTACGTCGGAGCCACAGATACGCAGTATTTT
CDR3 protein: CASSYVGATDTQYF

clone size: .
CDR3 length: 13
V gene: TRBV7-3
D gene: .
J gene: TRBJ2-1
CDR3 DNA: TGTGCCAGCAGCTTACTATCGGGCAATGAGCAGTTCTTC
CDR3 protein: CASSLLSGNEQFF

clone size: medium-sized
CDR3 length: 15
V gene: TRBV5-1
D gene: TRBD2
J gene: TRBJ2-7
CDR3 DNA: TGCGCCAGCAGCGAGACTAGCGGGGGTGTCTACGAGCAGTACTTC
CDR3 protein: CASSETSGGVYEQYF

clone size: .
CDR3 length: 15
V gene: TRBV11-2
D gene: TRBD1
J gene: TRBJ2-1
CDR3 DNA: TGCGCCAGCGTACTAGGGGGCCTCCGGGGACATGGGCAGTTCTTC
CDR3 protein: CASVLGGLRGHGQFF

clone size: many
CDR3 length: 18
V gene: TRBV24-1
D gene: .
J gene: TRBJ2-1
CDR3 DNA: TGTGCCACCAGTGATGCTAGCTATCAGGGAAGAGACAACAATGAGCAGTTCTTC
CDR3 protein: CATSDASYQGRDNNEQFF

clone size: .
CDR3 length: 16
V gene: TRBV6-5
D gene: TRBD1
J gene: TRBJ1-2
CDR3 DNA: TGTGCCAGCAGTTACCTTCGGACAGGGGGTGGATATGACTACACCTTC
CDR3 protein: CASSYLRTGGGYDYTF